A single T cell receptor beta chain is shown here with its context. This record comes from a study of control samples from healthy donors and cancer patients. Sequencing used immunoSEQ multiplex PCR; TCRdb keeps in-frame clones, though not all of them. The sample comprises under 80,000 clones, over 90% of which are singletons, and approximately 2.5% rests with the top ten. Trimming left V 2 bases short and J 7 bases short, with 15 bases between. This CDR3 has 14 residues. CDR1 SGHKS and CDR2 YYEKEE come from the germline V gene (reference sequence). Sequencing was done on a sample of blood. The chain carries TRBV5-5 and TRBJ1-2; possible D gene TRBD1, 6 bases. This clonotype was obtained from a woman aged 25 to 39 in good health. In nucleotides, the CDR3 is TGTGCCAGCAGCTTCCGCGGGACATCCAGTGGCTACACCTTC. Translating gives CASSFRGTSSGYTF.